These T cell receptor beta chains were read from a single sample in a study of blood T cell repertoires in COVID-19. Sequenced by immunoSEQ multiplex PCR; TCRdb stores in-frame clones only, minus some. The sample includes more than 95,000 clones, around 90% seen only once; the top ten take around 3.4%. Specimen: peripheral blood. Source of these receptors: a woman aged 55-69 years with acute or convalescent COVID-19. Each CDR3 is given with its conserved first and last residue.

V gene: TRBV11-3; J gene: TRBJ1-1; CDR3 protein: CASSLGPGQGFGNTEAFF
V gene: TRBV6-5; J gene: TRBJ2-1; CDR3 protein: CASSPSGQYNEQFF
V gene: TRBV7-6; J gene: TRBJ1-1; CDR3 protein: CASSLTGLGNTEAFF
V gene: TRBV5-4; J gene: TRBJ1-1; CDR3 protein: CASSLEWQPEAFF
V gene: TRBV20-1; J gene: TRBJ1-1; CDR3 protein: CSASRGGGTEAFF
V gene: TRBV28; J gene: TRBJ2-7; CDR3 protein: CASSYTGDPYEQYF
V gene: TRBV11-2; J gene: TRBJ2-1; CDR3 protein: CASSFGTSGGREFF
V gene: TRBV5-4; J gene: TRBJ2-3; CDR3 protein: CASSRGLSDTQYF
V gene: TRBV12-3/TRBV12-4; J gene: TRBJ2-1; CDR3 protein: CASSLHQNEQFF
V gene: TRBV7-9; J gene: TRBJ2-1; CDR3 protein: CASSLGTSGRINNEQFF
V gene: TRBV28; J gene: TRBJ1-5; CDR3 protein: CASSLYVGSGNQPQHF
V gene: TRBV3-1/TRBV3-2; J gene: TRBJ2-5; CDR3 protein: CASSLLAGGRETQYF
V gene: TRBV27; J gene: TRBJ1-6; CDR3 protein: CASSLSLGARSPLHF
V gene: TRBV30; J gene: TRBJ2-1; CDR3 protein: CAWSVPLRNEQFF
V gene: TRBV7-3; J gene: TRBJ2-2; CDR3 protein: CASSLTATGGTGELFF
V gene: TRBV3-1/TRBV3-2; J gene: TRBJ1-5; CDR3 protein: CASSPGTGNHQPQHF
V gene: TRBV19; J gene: TRBJ2-1; CDR3 protein: CVPPGGQGKNEQFF
V gene: TRBV5-6; J gene: TRBJ1-1; CDR3 protein: CASSLGVGGPNTEAFF
V gene: TRBV24-1; J gene: TRBJ2-1; CDR3 protein: CATSEGGLAGTYNEQFF
V gene: TRBV6-1; J gene: TRBJ1-2; CDR3 protein: CASSEFSYGYTF
V gene: TRBV4-1; J gene: TRBJ1-1; CDR3 protein: CASRTSEGNTEAFF
V gene: TRBV28; J gene: TRBJ1-5; CDR3 protein: CASSYFGQGLQPQHF
V gene: TRBV5-4; J gene: TRBJ2-5; CDR3 protein: CASSADYRETQYF
V gene: TRBV12-3/TRBV12-4; J gene: TRBJ2-4; CDR3 protein: CASSGLAQNIQYF
V gene: TRBV7-3; J gene: TRBJ2-5; CDR3 protein: CASSPGGAFGETQYF
V gene: TRBV18; J gene: TRBJ1-5; CDR3 protein: CASSPWGLAENQPQHF
V gene: TRBV5-1; J gene: TRBJ1-5; CDR3 protein: CASSPEGSNQPQHF
V gene: TRBV5-1; J gene: TRBJ1-3; CDR3 protein: CASSAGGGTVSGNTIYF
V gene: TRBV7-9; J gene: TRBJ2-1; CDR3 protein: CASSPLAGANNEQFF
V gene: TRBV2; J gene: TRBJ1-5; CDR3 protein: CASSGTVGNQPQHF
V gene: TRBV15; J gene: TRBJ1-6; CDR3 protein: CATSTSKTGNSPLHF
V gene: TRBV25-1; J gene: TRBJ1-6; CDR3 protein: CASNALGSDSPLHF
V gene: TRBV12-3/TRBV12-4; J gene: TRBJ2-2; CDR3 protein: CASGPHTGELFF
V gene: TRBV6-2/TRBV6-3; J gene: TRBJ1-5; CDR3 protein: CASSYAGRVEPQHF
V gene: TRBV5-6; J gene: TRBJ1-1; CDR3 protein: CASSLAYSNTEAFF
V gene: TRBV5-1; J gene: TRBJ2-2; CDR3 protein: CASSLVGVNPGELFF
V gene: TRBV6-6; J gene: TRBJ2-5; CDR3 protein: CASSTTRSGGHETQYF
V gene: TRBV3-1/TRBV3-2; J gene: TRBJ1-2; CDR3 protein: CASSAQRQGAYGYTF
V gene: TRBV28; J gene: TRBJ2-1; CDR3 protein: CASRETSGEVQWEQFF
V gene: TRBV19; J gene: TRBJ2-1; CDR3 protein: CASSIDSVGGSYNEQFF
V gene: TRBV9; J gene: TRBJ2-1; CDR3 protein: CASSPSGAGGHNEQFF
V gene: TRBV6-5; J gene: TRBJ1-2; CDR3 protein: CASRRDPTGPYGYTF
V gene: TRBV5-1; J gene: TRBJ1-1; CDR3 protein: CASSRTAINTEAFF
V gene: TRBV19; J gene: TRBJ2-3; CDR3 protein: CASRRSGTVMTDTQYF
V gene: TRBV28; J gene: TRBJ1-2; CDR3 protein: CASSLKGNGYTF
V gene: TRBV7-8; J gene: TRBJ1-2; CDR3 protein: CASSLEGRGYHYGYTF
V gene: TRBV19; J gene: TRBJ2-7; CDR3 protein: CAHSRRPAYEQYF
V gene: TRBV12-5; J gene: TRBJ2-5; CDR3 protein: CASGFNSGETQYF
V gene: TRBV24-1; J gene: TRBJ2-7; CDR3 protein: CATSDGLPFSDSYEQYF
V gene: TRBV19; J gene: TRBJ1-5; CDR3 protein: CASSGQHNQPQHF
V gene: TRBV28; J gene: TRBJ2-2; CDR3 protein: CASSFQRAGELFF
V gene: TRBV11-2; J gene: TRBJ2-1; CDR3 protein: CASSYDPGGLSSYNEQFF